The 8 T cell receptor beta chains in this list originate from one sample, sequenced in a study of beta chain features in type 1 diabetes. Their recognized antigens are unknown. Sequencing targeted expressed TCRB transcripts, as all isolated RNA had been reverse transcribed. Generated by immunoSEQ multiplex PCR, the TCRdb table keeps only in-frame clones and is missing some. The table lists about 370,000 clones, around 10% of them singletons. Study observations and caveats: All four CD4+ subsets of Type 1 diabetes patients contained TCRB CDR3s that were moderately but significantly shorter.

What was sequenced was central memory CD4+ T cells from blood. These receptors were obtained from a man aged 25-45 years with type 1 diabetes.

The chain links TRBV28 to TRBJ1-2; D ambiguous. Deletions cut 4 bases from V and 6 bases from J, with 24 bases between. This CDR3 comprises 17 residues. Germline CDR1 reads MDHEN; CDR2 reads SYDVKM. The DNA of the CDR3 is TGTGCCAGCAGTTCCCTGGAGGGCACGCCGGCCTCACATGGCTACACCTTC. This translates into CASSSLEGTPASHGYTF.

The chain combines TRBV28 with TRBJ2-7; the D gene is possibly TRBD1 (6 bases). The CDR3 spans 15 residues. Trimming stripped 3 bases from V and 6 bases from J, with 18 bases between. Germline V gene data show CDR1 as MDHEN and CDR2 as SYDVKM. In DNA, the CDR3 is TGTGCCAGCAGTTTCCCCGCAGGGGCGTTACTCGAGCAGTACTTC. Encoded protein: CASSFPAGALLEQYF.

The genes are TRBV27 and TRBJ2-1; 13 bases fit TRBD2. CDR1 is MNHEY and CDR2 is SMNVEV in the germline V gene (reference sequence). The J segment lost 5 bases and the V segment lost 3 bases, leaving 10 bases of the junction unmatched. The CDR3 length is 18 residues. CDR3 DNA sequence: TGTGCCAGCAGTTTGATAAGGACTAGCGGGGGCTATCACAATGAGCAGTTCTTC. As protein: CASSLIRTSGGYHNEQFF.

This clone was detected many times. This chain joins TRBV2 and TRBJ2-7; D might be TRBD2 (6 bases). Germline CDR1 and CDR2: SNHLY and FYNNEI. CDR3 length equals 14 residues. V shed 2 bases and J shed 2 bases, with 10 bases lying between them. As DNA, the CDR3 is TGTGCCAGCAGTGAACCGCGGGGAGCCTACGAGCAGTACTTC. Translated, it gives CASSEPRGAYEQYF.

The chain uses TRBV27 and TRBJ1-5; 9 positions agree with TRBD1. The V gene's germline CDR1 is MNHEY and CDR2 SMNVEV (reference sequence). This CDR3 has 16 residues. The junction had 7 bases not matched to a gene; V was cut back by 4 bases and J by 3 bases. DNA of the CDR3: TGTGCCAGCAGTTCCACAGGGGGCGTGGACAATCAGCCCCAGCATTTT. Translation gives CASSSTGGVDNQPQHF.

This clone was seen only a few times. The V gene is TRBV19, the J gene TRBJ2-2, with TRBD2 identical over 9 bases. In germline, CDR1 is LNHDA, CDR2 SQIVND (reference sequence). V dropped 6 bases and J dropped 5; count of bases not matched to a gene: 7. This CDR3 comprises 15 residues. As DNA, the CDR3 is TGTGCCAGTAGGGGAGGGCTAGCGGGAACCGGGGAGCTGTTTTTT. This gives the protein CASRGGLAGTGELFF.

The gene calls are TRBV4-3 and TRBJ2-1, with D uncertain. The CDR3 loop spans 12 amino acids. The ends were cut back, 3 bases at V and 6 bases at J, with 6 bases in the middle. CDR1 is LGHNA, CDR2 YSLEER, per germline. CDR3 in amino acids: CASSQAFNEQFF. The CDR3 region has the DNA TGCGCCAGCAGCCAGGCCTTCAATGAGCAGTTCTTC.

The sample holds a few counts of this clone. The V and J genes are TRBV5-1 and TRBJ1-1; 7 bases fit TRBD1. Looked up from germline, CDR1 is SGHRS and CDR2 is YFSETQ. CDR3 size: 13 residues. J lost 11 bases, V lost 0 bases, and 7 bases had no gene match. CDR3 in DNA: TGCGCCAGCAGCTTGGATGAGGGGGCGCAGGCTTTCTTT. This translates into CASSLDEGAQAFF.